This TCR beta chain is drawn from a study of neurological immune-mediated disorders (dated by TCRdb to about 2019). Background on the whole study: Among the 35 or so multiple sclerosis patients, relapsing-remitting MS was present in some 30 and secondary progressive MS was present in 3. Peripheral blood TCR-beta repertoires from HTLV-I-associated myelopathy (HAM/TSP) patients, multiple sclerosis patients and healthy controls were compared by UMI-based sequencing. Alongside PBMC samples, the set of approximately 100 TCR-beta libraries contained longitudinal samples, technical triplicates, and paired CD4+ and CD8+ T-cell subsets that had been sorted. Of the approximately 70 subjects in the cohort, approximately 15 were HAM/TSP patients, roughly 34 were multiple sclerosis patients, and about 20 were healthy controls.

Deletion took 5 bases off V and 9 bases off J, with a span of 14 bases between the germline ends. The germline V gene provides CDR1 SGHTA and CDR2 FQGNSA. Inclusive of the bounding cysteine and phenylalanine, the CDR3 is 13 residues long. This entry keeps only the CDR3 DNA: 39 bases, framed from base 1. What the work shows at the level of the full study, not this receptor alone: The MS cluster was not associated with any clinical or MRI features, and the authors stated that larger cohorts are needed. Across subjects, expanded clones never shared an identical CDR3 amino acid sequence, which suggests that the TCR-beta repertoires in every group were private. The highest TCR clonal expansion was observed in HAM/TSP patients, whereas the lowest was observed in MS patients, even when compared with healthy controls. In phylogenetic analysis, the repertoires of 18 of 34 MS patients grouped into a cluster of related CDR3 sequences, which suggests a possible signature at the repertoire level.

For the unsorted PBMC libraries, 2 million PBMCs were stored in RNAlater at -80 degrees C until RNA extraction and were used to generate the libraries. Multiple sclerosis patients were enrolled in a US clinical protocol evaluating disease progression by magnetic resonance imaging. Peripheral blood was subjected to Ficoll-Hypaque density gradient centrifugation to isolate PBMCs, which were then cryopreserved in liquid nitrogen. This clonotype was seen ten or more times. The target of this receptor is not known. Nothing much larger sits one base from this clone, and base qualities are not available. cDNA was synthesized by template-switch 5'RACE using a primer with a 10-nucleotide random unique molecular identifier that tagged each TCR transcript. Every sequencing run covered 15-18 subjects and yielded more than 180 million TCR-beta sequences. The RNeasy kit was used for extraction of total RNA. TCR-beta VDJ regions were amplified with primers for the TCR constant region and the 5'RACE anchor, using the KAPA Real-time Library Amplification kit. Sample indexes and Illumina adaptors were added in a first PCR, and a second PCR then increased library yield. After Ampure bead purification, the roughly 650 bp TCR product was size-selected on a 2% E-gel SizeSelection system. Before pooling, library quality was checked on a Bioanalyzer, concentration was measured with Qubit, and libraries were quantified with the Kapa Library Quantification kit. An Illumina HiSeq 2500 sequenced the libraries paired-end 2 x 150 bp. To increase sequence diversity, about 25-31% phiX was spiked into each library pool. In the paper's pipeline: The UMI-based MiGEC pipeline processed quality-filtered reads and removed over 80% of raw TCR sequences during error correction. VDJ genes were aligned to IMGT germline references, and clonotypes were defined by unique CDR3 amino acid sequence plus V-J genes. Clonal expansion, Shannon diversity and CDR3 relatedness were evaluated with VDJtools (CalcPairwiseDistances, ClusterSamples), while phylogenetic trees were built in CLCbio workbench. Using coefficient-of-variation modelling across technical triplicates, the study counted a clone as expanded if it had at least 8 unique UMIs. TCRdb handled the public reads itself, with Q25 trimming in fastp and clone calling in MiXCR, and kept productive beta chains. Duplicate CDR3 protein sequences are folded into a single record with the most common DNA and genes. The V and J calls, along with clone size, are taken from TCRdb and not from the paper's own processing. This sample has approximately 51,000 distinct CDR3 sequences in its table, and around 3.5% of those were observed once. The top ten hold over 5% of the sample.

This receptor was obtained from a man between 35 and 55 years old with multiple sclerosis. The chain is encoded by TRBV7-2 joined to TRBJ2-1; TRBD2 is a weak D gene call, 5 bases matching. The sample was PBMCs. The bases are TGTGCCAGCAGCCCGGACGGGGTGGGTGAGCAGTTCTTC. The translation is CASSPDGVGEQFF. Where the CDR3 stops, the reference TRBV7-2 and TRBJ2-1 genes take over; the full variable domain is GAGVSQSPSNKVTEKGKDVELRCDPISGHTALYWYRQSLGQGLEFLIYFQGNSAPDKSGLPSDRFSAERTGGSVSTLTIQRTQQEDSAVYLCASSPDGVGEQFFGPGTRLTVL.